This T cell receptor (beta chain) was captured in a study of molecular identifiers for immune sequencing clone quantification. Notes on the study in general: For effector cells, clones above 20 RNA copies held over 98% of molecules; for naive cells, under 1%.

This clonotype was detected only a few times. What it recognizes is unknown. One entry per CDR3 protein, called by TCRdb with MiXCR from the PCR reads. Counted here are about 320,000 distinct CDR3 sequences, roughly a quarter occurring once; the ten biggest clones make up about 0.73%. The CDR3 has 12 residues. Unmatched junction bases numbered 2, after V lost 4 bases and J lost 5 bases. Germline CDR1 reads MNHEY; CDR2 reads SMNVEV (reference sequence). The sample consisted of naive CD8+ T cells from blood, with Jurkat cell RNA spiked in. As to subset: FACS-sorted CD8+CD4-CCR7+CD45RA+ naive T cells. The TCR was taken from a human donor in good health. Some libraries in this study had Jurkat cell RNA spiked in. The genes are TRBV27 and TRBJ2-7, with TRBD2 matching over 7 bases. The CDR3 loop is CASSSGGNEQYF. CDR3 in DNA: TGTGCCAGCAGTTCGGGGGGAAACGAGCAGTACTTC.